The entry that follows covers one T cell receptor beta chain sequence. The germline V gene has CDR1 DFQATT and CDR2 SNEGSKA (reference sequence). The V end lost 6 bases, the J end lost 6 bases, and 8 bases lay between the germline ends. The CDR3 consists of 10 residues. Once extracted for a subset, genomic DNA was divided evenly among several immunoSEQ plates. The data were produced by immunoSEQ multiplex PCR, yet TCRdb's version contains in-frame clones alone and is incomplete. The sample lists 700,000 to 950,000 clones, 96% occurring once. The data originate from a study of shared clonotypes between healthy human individuals. It was CD45RO-negative cells, positively selected for CCR7, that made up naive CD8 cells, with terminally differentiated effector memory CD45RA+ cells excluded.

This receptor was obtained from a man aged 30 to 45 in good health. V is TRBV20-1 and J is TRBJ1-1; D is uncertain. Sequenced: naive CD8+ T cells sorted from blood. The DNA of the CDR3 is TGCAGTGCAAAAGACCCTGAAGCTTTCTTT. Encoded protein: CSAKDPEAFF.